These 2 T cell receptor beta chains originate from one sample sequenced in a study of identical twins (dated by TCRdb to between 2015 and 2016). Receptor libraries were prepared by 5' RACE. Sequencing used an Illumina HiSeq 2000. TCRdb reanalyzed the raw reads on its own, using fastp at Q25 for trimming and MiXCR for clone calling, and kept in-frame beta chains. For every CDR3 protein sequence, its rows merge into one entry that carries the most common genes and DNA. This sample lists about 430,000 distinct CDR3 sequences; 18% were detected once. Together, the top ten hold around 10% of the sample. Sequenced input: naive T cells sorted from blood. This specimen's cell subset or site label, interpreted: cells isolated with a human naive T-cell isolation kit. The receptors derive from a man aged 50 or older in good health.

This clonotype occurred a few times. The V gene is TRBV20-1, the J gene TRBJ1-5; 9 positions match TRBD1. Germline V gene data show CDR1 as DFQATT and CDR2 as SNEGSKA (reference sequence). V lost 4 bases to trimming and J lost 7 bases; unmatched junction nucleotides: 11. CDR3 length equals 15 residues. CDR3 sequence reads: CSATGDRGTRQPQHF. CDR3 nucleotide sequence: TGCAGTGCTACCGGCGACAGGGGGACACGGCAGCCCCAGCATTTT.

The V gene is TRBV20-1, the J gene TRBJ2-7; TRBD2 might be the D (7 bases). V dropped 0 bases and J dropped 0 bases, with 15 bases sitting between them. Germline-derived CDR1 and CDR2 are DFQATT and SNEGSKA (reference sequence). The CDR3 totals 16 residues. The CDR3 reads CSAREVSGGSSYEQYF. CDR3 DNA: TGCAGTGCTAGAGAGGTGTCGGGGGGCTCCTCCTACGAGCAGTACTTC.